The 8 T cell receptor beta chains below were found in one sample sequenced in a study of cytomegalovirus exposure and HLA in healthy donors (dated by TCRdb to the late 2010s). The library relied on the immunoSEQ multiplex PCR assay. For the multiplex PCR, a mixture combining 60 forward primers for TCR Vbeta segments and 13 reverse primers for TCR Jbeta segments was used. TCRdb retrieved this table from immuneACCESS and kept in-frame rearrangements only. Not all clones are present; in checked studies, unresolved V genes account for under half, and no reason is known for the remainder. For this sample there are 120,000 to 150,000 clones; around three quarters appear just once. 1.5% to 2% of the sample is held by the ten biggest clonotypes. Sequencing used PBMCs. These receptors originate from a woman in her forties in good health and CMV-seronegative.

The V call is TRBV19, the J call TRBJ1-5, with D uncertain. Germline-derived CDR1 and CDR2 are LNHDA and SQIVND (reference sequence). Trimming cost V 7 bases and J 3 bases, with 13 bases left between them. The CDR3 has 14 residues. CDR3 protein: CASTPYGSNQPQHF. The CDR3 DNA follows: TGTGCCAGTACTCCATACGGGTCCAATCAGCCCCAGCATTTT. The whole variable domain, remainder taken from reference TRBV19 and TRBJ1-5, is DGGITQSPKYLFRKEGQNVTLSCEQNLNHDAMYWYRQDPGQGLRLIYYSQIVNDFQKGDIAEGYSVSREKKESFPLTVTSAQKNPTAFYLCASTPYGSNQPQHFGDGTRLSIL.

In DNA form, the CDR3 reads TGTGCCAGCAGTGTAAGGGGCGGGGGGGCTTACAATGAGCAGTTCTTC. Translation gives CASSVRGGGAYNEQFF. J is TRBJ2-1 and V is TRBV6-1; 9 bases line up with TRBD2. The CDR3 runs to 16 residues. After removal of 4 bases from V and 4 bases from J, the junction contained 8 bases not matched to a gene. Germline V gene lookup returns CDR1 MNHNS and CDR2 SASEGT.

This chain joins TRBV11-2 and TRBJ1-1, with 7 bases lining up with TRBD1. Germline CDR1 reads SGHAT; CDR2 reads FQNNGV. V lost 1 base and J lost 0; bases outside the gene matches: 2. This CDR3 has 15 amino acids. The CDR3 region is CASSLAGQLNTEAFF. The DNA for the CDR3 is TGTGCCAGCAGCTTAGCGGGACAGTTGAACACTGAAGCTTTCTTT.

The chain carries TRBV2 and TRBJ1-5; 9 bases line up with TRBD1. Germline trimming cut 6 bases from V and 10 bases from J; bases unmatched to any gene: 10. CDR1 and CDR2 from the germline V gene are SNHLY and FYNNEI. The CDR3 consists of 14 residues. The CDR3 spells CASSAGTGRLPQHF. CDR3 DNA: TGTGCCAGCAGCGCCGGGACAGGGCGCTTACCCCAGCATTTT.

The chain joins TRBV2 to TRBJ2-3; the D is unclear. The CDR3 has 11 amino acids. Germline V gene sequence: CDR1 SNHLY, CDR2 FYNNEI. Trimming cost V 5 bases and J 4 bases, with 4 bases left between them. The CDR3 loop reads CASSPPDTQYF. For the CDR3, the DNA is TGTGCCAGCAGTCCTCCAGATACGCAGTATTTT.

The rearrangement links TRBV29-1 to TRBJ1-2; TRBD1 matches at 8 bases. The germline CDR1 and CDR2 sequences are SQVTM and ANQGSEA. The CDR3 length is 14 residues. V gave up 0 bases and J gave up 5 bases; unmatched junction bases: 5. This chain's CDR3 is CSVEDPDREYGYTF. CDR3 sequence (DNA): TGCAGCGTTGAAGATCCGGACAGGGAGTATGGCTACACCTTC.

V usage is TRBV4-1 and J usage is TRBJ2-7, with TRBD1 identical over 9 bases. Germline assignment: CDR1 MGHRA and CDR2 YSYEKL. This CDR3 has 14 amino acids. J gave up 3 bases and V 4 bases, and 4 bases lay outside the gene matches. The CDR3 DNA is TGCGCCAGCAGCCTGGACAGGGGCGACTACGAGCAGTACTTC. Translation: CASSLDRGDYEQYF.

The J gene is TRBJ1-2, the V gene TRBV9; 7 bases map to TRBD1. This CDR3 comprises 15 residues. Per germline, CDR1 SGDLS and CDR2 YYNGEE. V was pared by 0 bases and J by 4 bases, with 6 bases of the junction left unmatched. CDR3 DNA: TGTGCCAGCAGCGTAGGGTGGGCAGGGGGCTATGGCTACACCTTC. This sequence encodes CASSVGWAGGYGYTF.